What follows is one T cell receptor (beta chain) and its context. Per the original methods: By means of reference gene primer amplification, nucleated cell counts were estimated. Here immunoSEQ multiplex PCR was the method, and the copy in TCRdb shows in-frame clones only, minus some. That table furnishes V, J and clone size, whereas the DNA furnished D and trimming. The repertoire holds about 160,000 clones, with around 84% as singletons. Per the germline V gene, CDR1 is MNHEY and CDR2 is SMNVEV (reference sequence). V was shortened by 5 bases and J by 5 bases, with 13 bases between the two germline ends. CDR3 length: 13 residues. This entry is derived from a study of blood T cell repertoires in COVID-19.

Sequencing was done on a sample of peripheral blood. The sequence was collected from a man between 35 and 55 years old with acute or convalescent COVID-19. The chain has TRBV27 and TRBJ2-7; TRBD2 is a possible D gene (6 bases). The CDR3 loop is CASSNGGIHEQYF. As DNA, the CDR3 is TGTGCCAGCAGTAATGGGGGGATCCACGAGCAGTACTTC.